The clone carrying this TCR beta chain was counted between two and nine times. TCRdb independently ran MiXCR on the RT-PCR reads; one entry per CDR3 protein. The sample has about 680,000 distinct CDR3 sequences, about 14% seen once. The receptor comes from a female donor in good health, serving as a healthy control. Source material: memory CD4+ T cells from blood.

The DNA for the CDR3 is TGCAGTGCCCAATTATCCGGGACTAGCGGATACAATGAGCAGTTCTTC. Translating gives CSAQLSGTSGYNEQFF. The chain couples TRBV20-1 to TRBJ2-1; 11 bases line up with TRBD2. The CDR3 is made up of 16 amino acids. The V gene's germline CDR1 is DFQATT and CDR2 SNEGSKA (reference sequence). With V trimmed by 6 bases and J by 4 bases, 11 bases remained unmatched.